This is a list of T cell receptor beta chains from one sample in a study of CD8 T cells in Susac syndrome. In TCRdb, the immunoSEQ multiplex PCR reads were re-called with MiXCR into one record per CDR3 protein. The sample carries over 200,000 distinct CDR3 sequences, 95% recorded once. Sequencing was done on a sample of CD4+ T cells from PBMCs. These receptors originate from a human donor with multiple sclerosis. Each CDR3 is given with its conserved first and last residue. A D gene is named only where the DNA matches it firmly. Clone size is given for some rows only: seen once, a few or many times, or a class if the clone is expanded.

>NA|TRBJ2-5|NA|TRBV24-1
CATSHSGTPETQYF
TGTGCCACCAGTCACTCCGGGACCCCTGAGACCCAGTACTTC
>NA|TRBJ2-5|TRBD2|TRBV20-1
CSAREGGVRETQYF
TGCAGTGCTCGGGAGGGGGGTGTCCGAGAGACCCAGTACTTC
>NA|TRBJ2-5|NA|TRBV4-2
CASSQARGGLEETQYF
TGTGCCAGCAGCCAAGCCCGGGGAGGACTCGAAGAGACCCAGTACTTC
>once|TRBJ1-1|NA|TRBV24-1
CAAAYTEAFF
TGTGCCGCCGCCTACACTGAAGCTTTCTTT
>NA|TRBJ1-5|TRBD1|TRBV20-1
CSARGQPGQPQHF
TGCAGTGCCCGGGGACAGCCAGGGCAGCCCCAGCATTTT
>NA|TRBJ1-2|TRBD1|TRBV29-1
CSGQILLDREDGYTF
TGCAGCGGACAGATTTTACTGGACAGGGAAGATGGCTACACCTTC
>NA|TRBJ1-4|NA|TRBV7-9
CASSTGQHNEKLFF
TGTGCCAGCAGCACAGGACAGCACAATGAAAAACTGTTTTTT
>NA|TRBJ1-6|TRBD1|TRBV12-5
CASGLVGGGFDNSPLHF
TGTGCTAGTGGTTTGGTCGGAGGGGGCTTCGATAATTCACCCCTCCACTTT
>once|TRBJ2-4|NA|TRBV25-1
CASSGEGPKNIQYF
TGTGCCAGCAGTGGTGAGGGACCCAAAAACATTCAGTACTTC
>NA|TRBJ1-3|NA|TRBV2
CASGDYSGNTIYF
TGTGCCAGCGGGGACTACTCTGGAAACACCATATATTTT
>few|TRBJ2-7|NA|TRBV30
CAWSLQHYEQYF
TGTGCCTGGAGTTTACAGCACTACGAGCAGTACTTC
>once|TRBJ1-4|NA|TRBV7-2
CASSPAGGYEKLFF
TGTGCCAGCAGCCCGGCCGGGGGCTATGAAAAACTGTTTTTT
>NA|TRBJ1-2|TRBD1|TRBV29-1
CSVDMTGEGVLSGYTF
TGCAGCGTCGACATGACAGGGGAGGGGGTATTAAGTGGCTACACCTTC
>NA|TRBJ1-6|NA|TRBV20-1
CSARTGNSPLHF
TGCAGTGCTAGAACCGGGAATTCACCCCTCCACTTT
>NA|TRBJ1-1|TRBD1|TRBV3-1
CASSQTGQQNTEAFF
TGTGCCAGCAGCCAGACGGGACAGCAGAACACTGAAGCTTTCTTT
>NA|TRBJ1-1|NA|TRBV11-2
CASRKPGRQNTEAFF
TGTGCCAGCAGAAAACCGGGACGGCAGAACACTGAAGCTTTCTTT
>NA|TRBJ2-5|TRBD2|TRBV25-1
CASSDLPAGGQETQYF
TGTGCCAGCAGTGATTTACCAGCGGGGGGACAAGAGACCCAGTACTTC
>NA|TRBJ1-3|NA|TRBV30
CAWSVRWGEPSSGNTIYF
TGTGCCTGGAGTGTACGTTGGGGGGAACCCTCCTCTGGAAACACCATATATTTT
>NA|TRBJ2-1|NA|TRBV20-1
CSARGTAKSSYNEQFF
TGCAGTGCCCGGGGAACAGCGAAAAGCTCCTACAATGAGCAGTTCTTC
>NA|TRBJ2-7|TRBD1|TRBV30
CAWEQGAKAYSYEQYF
TGTGCCTGGGAACAGGGGGCGAAGGCTTACTCCTACGAGCAGTACTTC
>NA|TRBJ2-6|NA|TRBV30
CAWSVGGSGANVLTF
TGTGCCTGGAGTGTAGGTGGCTCTGGGGCCAACGTCCTGACTTTC
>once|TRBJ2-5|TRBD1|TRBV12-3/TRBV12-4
CASLQPGTGETQYF
TGTGCCAGCCTCCAGCCCGGGACAGGGGAGACCCAGTACTTC
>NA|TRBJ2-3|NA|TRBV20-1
CSARAGVGSDTQYF
TGCAGTGCTAGGGCCGGCGTCGGATCAGATACGCAGTATTTT
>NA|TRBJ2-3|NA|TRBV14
CASSRTRLTSTDTQYF
TGTGCCAGCAGCCGGACTCGACTTACAAGCACAGATACGCAGTATTTT
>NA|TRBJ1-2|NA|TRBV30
CAWSVRGAKGGYTF
TGTGCCTGGAGTGTACGGGGGGCGAAGGGTGGCTACACCTTC
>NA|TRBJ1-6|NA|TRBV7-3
CASIPDSSYNSPLHF
TGTGCCAGCATCCCCGACAGCTCCTATAATTCACCCCTCCACTTT
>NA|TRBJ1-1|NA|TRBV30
CAWSVGSHTEAFF
TGTGCCTGGAGCGTGGGCAGTCACACTGAAGCTTTCTTT
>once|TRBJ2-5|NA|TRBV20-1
CSARPGLDETQYF
TGCAGTGCTCGCCCCGGGTTAGATGAGACCCAGTACTTC
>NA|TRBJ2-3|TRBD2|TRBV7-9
CASSLGAGDSTDTQYF
TGTGCCAGCAGCTTAGGTGCGGGGGATTCCACAGATACGCAGTATTTT
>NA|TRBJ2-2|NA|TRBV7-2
CASSLATGTGELFF
TGTGCCAGCAGCTTAGCTACAGGAACCGGGGAGCTGTTTTTT
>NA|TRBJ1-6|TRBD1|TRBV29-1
CSAQQGRGSPLHF
TGCAGCGCACAACAGGGGCGCGGTTCACCCCTCCACTTT